The 6 T cell receptor beta chains below were found in one sample sequenced in a study of human T cells and chemical hapten exposure. Each CDR3 protein gets one entry after TCRdb re-called the RACE reads with MiXCR. The sample consists of 90,000 to 140,000 distinct CDR3 sequences, around 35% of them appearing once. Time point denoted: patch test 3, about 24 weeks after DPC sensitization. Treatment given: therapeutic diphenylcyclopropenone sensitization with weekly scalp DPC. The material was whole blood, obtained in connection with sensitization to the hapten diphenylcyclopropenone (DPC). These receptors were collected from a man aged 40-49 years with alopecia areata. Some clones in this sample may be carry-over from other donors' samples.

The rearrangement links TRBV9 to TRBJ2-5; TRBD2 might be the D (5 bases). CDR3 length: 14 amino acids. Per the germline V gene, CDR1 is SGDLS and CDR2 is YYNGEE. V was shortened by 2 bases and J by 5 bases, with 13 bases between the two germline ends. DNA for the CDR3: TGTGCCAGCAGCGTCCGGGCTAGCCCGGAGACCCAGTACTTC. It translates to CASSVRASPETQYF.

V and J are TRBV6-5 and TRBJ1-1, with TRBD1 identical over 10 bases. CDR3 length equals 14 residues. Germline assignment: CDR1 MNHEY and CDR2 SVGAGI. V shed 8 bases and J 4 bases; nucleotides not matched to a gene: 7. In DNA form, the CDR3 reads TGTGCCAGCTGGACAGGGGGACCTTTCACTGAAGCTTTCTTT. Its translation is CASWTGGPFTEAFF.

This clonotype turned up a few times. The chain uses TRBV7-2 and TRBJ2-4; D perhaps matches TRBD1 (6 bases). Germline CDR1 and CDR2: SGHTA and FQGNSA. The CDR3 consists of 15 residues. Trimming removed 4 bases at V and 1 base at J, with 11 bases between. CDR3 amino acids: CASSSPQGAKNIQYF. In nucleotides, the CDR3 is TGTGCCAGCAGCTCCCCACAGGGTGCCAAAAACATTCAGTACTTC.

This chain uses TRBV20-1 with TRBJ2-3; 8 bases agree with TRBD2. The CDR3 has 15 residues. In germline, CDR1 is DFQATT, CDR2 SNEGSKA (reference sequence). Losses at the gene ends were 3 bases for V and 3 bases for J; bases not matched to a gene: 8. Written as DNA, the CDR3 is TGCAGTGCTAGGGGTTTACTAGCGGAGACAGATACGCAGTATTTT. It encodes CSARGLLAETDTQYF.

This sequence joins TRBV7-2 and TRBJ2-5; D is uncertain. Trimming stripped 5 bases from V and 0 bases from J, with 19 bases between. Germline CDR1 and CDR2: SGHTA and FQGNSA. The CDR3 extends over 17 amino acids. The CDR3 sequence: CASSRGDVAVYQETQYF. In DNA, the CDR3 is TGTGCCAGCAGCCGCGGCGATGTTGCGGTGTACCAAGAGACCCAGTACTTC.

This clonotype turned up a few times. This rearrangement joins TRBV11-3 to TRBJ2-2, with TRBD2 identical over 8 bases. The CDR3 spans 14 residues. Unmatched junction bases numbered 7, after V lost 11 bases and J lost 2 bases. From germline, CDR1 is SGHNT and CDR2 YENEEA. CDR3 sequence reads: CAGSSGRNTGELFF. The CDR3 bases are TGTGCCGGTTCTAGCGGGCGCAACACCGGGGAGCTGTTTTTT.